The text below deals with one T cell receptor (beta chain). Since the CDR3 does not end with the conserved phenylalanine or tryptophan, this likely comes from a read error. The data were taken from a study of blood T cells in healthy people across ages. V dropped 6 bases and J dropped 5 bases, with 13 bases sitting between them. The CDR3 loop spans 13 amino acids. Germline V lookup: CDR1 DFQATT, CDR2 SNEGSKA (reference sequence). Primers used in a second PCR of about 7 to 12 cycles were a sample-barcoded 5' primer and a J-beta primer mix. Each cDNA was tagged by a template-switch adaptor containing 12 random nucleotides. Each CDR3 protein gets one entry after TCRdb re-called the 5' RACE reads with MiXCR. The data contain 780,000 or so distinct CDR3 sequences, more than 50% of them seen just once; the ten biggest clones take up 20% to 30%.

The chain joins TRBV20-1 to TRBJ1-4, with D tentatively TRBD1 (6 bases). Sequencing input: blood. The sequence was collected from a man aged 35 to 55 in good health. DNA of the CDR3: TGCAGTGCCTACGGGACACTAAATGAAAAACTGTTTGTT. It translates to CSAYGTLNEKLFV.